One T cell receptor (beta chain) is described in this entry. The antigen is undetermined. This specimen comes from a study of OX40 agonist ivuxolimab in advanced cancers. Findings and limits, study-wide: No antigen was identified for the clonally expanded peripheral T cells.

Germline CDR1 reads MRHNA; CDR2 reads SNTAGT. The CDR3 totals 13 residues. The J segment lost 11 bases and the V segment lost 4 bases, leaving 7 bases of the junction unmatched. Measured with immunoSEQ multiplex PCR; TCRdb has only the in-frame clones, and not every one. Here the sample spans roughly 36,000 clones, about 82% being singletons. The TCR was taken from an adult with an advanced solid tumor such as melanoma, head and neck, liver or kidney cancer. The input for sequencing was CD4+ or CD8+ T cells sorted from blood, taken in a trial of the OX40 agonist ivuxolimab. The gene calls are TRBV6-4 and TRBJ2-3, with 9 nucleotides matching TRBD1. DNA for the CDR3: TGTGCCAGCAGTGGTCAGGGACAGGGTGTGCAGTATTTT. Its translation is CASSGQGQGVQYF.